The present T cell receptor beta chain was sequenced within a study of shared clonotypes between healthy human individuals. Assay: immunoSEQ multiplex PCR; the TCRdb copy retains only in-frame clones and omits some. This sample has about 990,000 clones; 70% to 80% occur once, and the top ten carry roughly 0.57%. V was trimmed by 1 base and J by 2 bases, leaving 12 bases between them. Germline V gene lookup returns CDR1 SGHAT and CDR2 FQNNGV. This CDR3 is built from 15 residues. This TCR derives from a man younger than 35 in good health. Some clones in this sample may be carry-over from other donors' samples. Sequencing used memory CD4+ T cells from PBMCs. Subset noted: CD45RA-negative fraction. This chain joins TRBV11-2 and TRBJ2-7; D perhaps matches TRBD1 (6 bases). The CDR3 bases are TGTGCCAGCAGCTTAGGATCGGGACAACCCTACGAGCAGTACTTC. It encodes CASSLGSGQPYEQYF. Together with reference TRBV11-2 and TRBJ2-7, the CDR3 gives the full variable domain: EAGVAQSPRYKIIEKRQSVAFWCNPISGHATLYWYQQILGQGPKLLIQFQNNGVVDDSQLPKDRFSAERLKGVDSTLKIQPAKLEDSAVYLCASSLGSGQPYEQYFGPGTRLTVT.